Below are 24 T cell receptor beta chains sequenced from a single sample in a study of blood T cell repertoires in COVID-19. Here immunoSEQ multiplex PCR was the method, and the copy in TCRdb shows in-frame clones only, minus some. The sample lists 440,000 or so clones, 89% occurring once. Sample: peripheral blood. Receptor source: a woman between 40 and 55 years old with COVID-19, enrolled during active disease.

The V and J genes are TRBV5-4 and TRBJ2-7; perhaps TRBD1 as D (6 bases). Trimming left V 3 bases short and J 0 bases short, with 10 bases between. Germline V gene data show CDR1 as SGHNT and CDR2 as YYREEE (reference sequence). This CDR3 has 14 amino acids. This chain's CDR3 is CASSSRTASYEQYF. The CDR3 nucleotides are TGTGCCAGCAGCTCCCGGACAGCCTCCTACGAGCAGTACTTC.

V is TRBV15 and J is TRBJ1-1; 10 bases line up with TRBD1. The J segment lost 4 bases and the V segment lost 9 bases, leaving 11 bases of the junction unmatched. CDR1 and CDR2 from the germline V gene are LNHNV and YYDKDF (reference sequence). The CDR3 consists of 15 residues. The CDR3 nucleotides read TGTGCCACGAAGGACAGGGGGAGCCGGGGCACTGAAGCTTTCTTT. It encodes CATKDRGSRGTEAFF.

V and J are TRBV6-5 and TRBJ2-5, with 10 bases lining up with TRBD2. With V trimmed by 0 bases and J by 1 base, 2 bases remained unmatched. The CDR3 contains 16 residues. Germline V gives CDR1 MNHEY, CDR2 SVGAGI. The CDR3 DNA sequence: TGTGCCAGCAGTTACTCGCGGACTAGCGGCCAAGAGACCCAGTACTTC. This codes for CASSYSRTSGQETQYF.

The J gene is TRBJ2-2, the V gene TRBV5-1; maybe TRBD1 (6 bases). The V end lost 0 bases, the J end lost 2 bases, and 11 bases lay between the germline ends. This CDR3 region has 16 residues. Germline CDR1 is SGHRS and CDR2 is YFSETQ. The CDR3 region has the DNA TGCGCCAGCAGCTTGGCCCCAGGGGTCAACACCGGGGAGCTGTTTTTT. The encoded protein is CASSLAPGVNTGELFF.

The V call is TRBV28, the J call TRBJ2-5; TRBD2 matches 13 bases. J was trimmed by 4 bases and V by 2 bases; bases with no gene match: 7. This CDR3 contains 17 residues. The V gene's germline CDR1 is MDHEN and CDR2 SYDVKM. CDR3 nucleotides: TGTGCCAGCAGTTTAAGAACGGGACTAGCGGGGACAGAGACCCAGTACTTC. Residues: CASSLRTGLAGTETQYF.

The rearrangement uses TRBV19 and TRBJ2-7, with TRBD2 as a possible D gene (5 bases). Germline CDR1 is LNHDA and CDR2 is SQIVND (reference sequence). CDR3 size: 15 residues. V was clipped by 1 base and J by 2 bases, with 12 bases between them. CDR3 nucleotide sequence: TGTGCCAGTAGTATAGGAGGTAGCGTTACCTACGAGCAGTACTTC. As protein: CASSIGGSVTYEQYF.

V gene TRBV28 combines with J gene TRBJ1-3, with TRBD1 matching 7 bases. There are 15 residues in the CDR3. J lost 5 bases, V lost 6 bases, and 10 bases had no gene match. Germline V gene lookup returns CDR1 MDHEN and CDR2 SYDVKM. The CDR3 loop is CASSKRQGRRNTIYF. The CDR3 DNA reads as TGTGCCAGCAGCAAAAGACAGGGTCGGAGAAACACCATATATTTT.

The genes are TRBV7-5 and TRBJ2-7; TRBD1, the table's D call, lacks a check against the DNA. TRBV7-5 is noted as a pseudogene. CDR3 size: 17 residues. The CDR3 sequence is CASPRVEDELGRDEQYF. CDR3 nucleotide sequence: TGTGCCAGCCCCAGGGTTGAGGATGAACTGGGTCGGGACGAGCAGTACTTC.

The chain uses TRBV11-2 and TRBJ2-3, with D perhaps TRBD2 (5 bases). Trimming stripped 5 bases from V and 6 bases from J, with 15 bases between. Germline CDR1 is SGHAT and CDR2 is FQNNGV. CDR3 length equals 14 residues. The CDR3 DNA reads TGTGCCAGCAGCCTCGGACTGGTCGCGGATACGCAGTATTTT. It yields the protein CASSLGLVADTQYF.

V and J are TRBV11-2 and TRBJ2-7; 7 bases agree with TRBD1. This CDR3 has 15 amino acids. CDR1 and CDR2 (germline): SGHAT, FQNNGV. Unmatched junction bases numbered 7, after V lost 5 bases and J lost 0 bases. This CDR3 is CASSPPGTASYEQYF. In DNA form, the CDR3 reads TGTGCCAGCAGCCCTCCCGGGACAGCCTCCTACGAGCAGTACTTC.

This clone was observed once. This CDR3 reads CSHSDRNQETQYF. The CDR3 region has the DNA TGCAGCCACTCCGACAGGAACCAAGAGACCCAGTACTTC. J is TRBJ2-5 and V is TRBV29-1; maybe TRBD1 (6 bases). V was trimmed by 8 bases and J by 0 bases, leaving 13 bases between them. Germline values: CDR1 SQVTM, CDR2 ANQGSEA. The CDR3 loop spans 13 amino acids.

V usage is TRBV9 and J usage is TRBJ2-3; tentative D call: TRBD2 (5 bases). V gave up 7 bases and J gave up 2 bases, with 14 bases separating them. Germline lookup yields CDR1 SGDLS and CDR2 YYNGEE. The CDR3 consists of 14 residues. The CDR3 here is CASSERSLTDTQYF. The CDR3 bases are TGTGCCAGCTCGGAGCGGAGCCTCACAGATACGCAGTATTTT. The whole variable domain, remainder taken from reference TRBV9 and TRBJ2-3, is DSGVTQTPKHLITATGQRVTLRCSPRSGDLSVYWYQQSLDQGLQFLIQYYNGEERAKGNILERFSAQQFPDLHSELNLSSLELGDSALYFCASSERSLTDTQYFGPGTRLTVL.

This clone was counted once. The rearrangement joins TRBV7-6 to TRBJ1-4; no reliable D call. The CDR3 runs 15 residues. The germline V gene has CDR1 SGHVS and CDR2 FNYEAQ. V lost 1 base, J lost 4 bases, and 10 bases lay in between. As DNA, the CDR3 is TGTGCCAGCAGCTTAGAGATCACTCTTAATGAAAAACTGTTTTTT. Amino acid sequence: CASSLEITLNEKLFF.

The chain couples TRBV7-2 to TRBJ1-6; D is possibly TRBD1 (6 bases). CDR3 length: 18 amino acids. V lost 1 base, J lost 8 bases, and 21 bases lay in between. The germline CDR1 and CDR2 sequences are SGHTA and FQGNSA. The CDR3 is CASSLESQGPGNYSPLHF. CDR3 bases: TGTGCCAGCAGCTTAGAGTCGCAGGGGCCGGGTAATTATTCACCCCTCCACTTT.

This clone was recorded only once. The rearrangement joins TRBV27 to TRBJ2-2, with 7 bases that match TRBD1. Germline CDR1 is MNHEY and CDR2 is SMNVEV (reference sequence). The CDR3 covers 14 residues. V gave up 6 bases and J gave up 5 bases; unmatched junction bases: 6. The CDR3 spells CASRPGQMTGELFF. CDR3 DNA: TGTGCCAGCAGGCCGGGACAGATGACCGGGGAGCTGTTTTTT.

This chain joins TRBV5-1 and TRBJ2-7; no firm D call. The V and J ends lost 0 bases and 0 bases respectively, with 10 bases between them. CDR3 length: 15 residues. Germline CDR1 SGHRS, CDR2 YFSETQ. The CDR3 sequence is CASSLAPLSSYEQYF. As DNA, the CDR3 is TGCGCCAGCAGCTTGGCGCCGCTTAGCTCCTACGAGCAGTACTTC.

The CDR3, as DNA: TGCGCCAGCAGCCAAGAGGCGCGAAATACGCAGTATTTT. It encodes CASSQEARNTQYF. The chain uses TRBV5-1 and TRBJ2-3; D gene unclear. CDR1 is SGHRS and CDR2 is YFSETQ in the germline V gene. The V gene lost 4 bases and the J gene lost 7 bases, with 13 bases spanning the gap. The CDR3 sequence is 13 residues long.

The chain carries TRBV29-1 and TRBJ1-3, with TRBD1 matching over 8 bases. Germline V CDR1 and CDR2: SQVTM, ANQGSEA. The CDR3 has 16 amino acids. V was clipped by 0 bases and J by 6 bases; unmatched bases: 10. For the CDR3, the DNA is TGCAGCGTTGAAGACCGCCGGGACAGGAGTCCAAACACCATATATTTT. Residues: CSVEDRRDRSPNTIYF.

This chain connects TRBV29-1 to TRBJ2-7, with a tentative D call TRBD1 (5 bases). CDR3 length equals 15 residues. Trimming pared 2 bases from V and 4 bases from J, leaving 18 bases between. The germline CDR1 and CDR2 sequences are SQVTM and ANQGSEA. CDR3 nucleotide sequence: TGCAGCGTTGAACATCGGCAGGGTGGGGATTACGAGCAGTACTTC. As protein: CSVEHRQGGDYEQYF.

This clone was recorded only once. CDR3 sequence reads: CASSYTPGVGTEAFF. CDR3 coding DNA: TGCGCCAGCAGCTACACGCCGGGGGTTGGGACTGAAGCTTTCTTT. The rearrangement links TRBV5-1 to TRBJ1-1; tentative D call: TRBD1 (5 bases). V lost 3 bases, J lost 5 bases, and 17 bases lay in between. The CDR3 spans 15 residues. The germline V gene has CDR1 SGHRS and CDR2 YFSETQ.

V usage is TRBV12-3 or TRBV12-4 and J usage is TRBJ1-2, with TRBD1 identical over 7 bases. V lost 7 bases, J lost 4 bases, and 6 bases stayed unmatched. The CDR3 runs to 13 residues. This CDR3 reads CASTATGTYGYTF. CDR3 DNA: TGTGCCAGCACCGCGACAGGGACCTATGGCTACACCTTC.

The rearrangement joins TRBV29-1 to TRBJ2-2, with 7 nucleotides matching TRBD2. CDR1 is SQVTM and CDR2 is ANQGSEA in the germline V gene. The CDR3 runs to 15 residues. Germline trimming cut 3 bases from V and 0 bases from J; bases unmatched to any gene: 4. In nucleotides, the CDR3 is TGCAGCGTTGACTTGGCGGGGGCGAACACCGGGGAGCTGTTTTTT. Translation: CSVDLAGANTGELFF.

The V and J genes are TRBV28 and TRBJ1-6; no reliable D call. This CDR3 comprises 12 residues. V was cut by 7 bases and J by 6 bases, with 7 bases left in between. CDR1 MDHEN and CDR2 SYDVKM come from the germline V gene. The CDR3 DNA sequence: TGTGCCAGCACCCCTGTTAATTCACCCCTCCACTTT. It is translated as CASTPVNSPLHF.

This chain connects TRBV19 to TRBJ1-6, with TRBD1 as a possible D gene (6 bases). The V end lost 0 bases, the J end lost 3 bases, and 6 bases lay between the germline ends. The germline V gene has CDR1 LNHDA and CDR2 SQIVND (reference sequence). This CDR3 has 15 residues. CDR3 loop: CASSIEGGYNSPLHF. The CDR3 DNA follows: TGTGCCAGTAGTATAGAAGGGGGCTATAATTCACCCCTCCACTTT. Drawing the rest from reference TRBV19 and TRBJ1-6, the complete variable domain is DGGITQSPKYLFRKEGQNVTLSCEQNLNHDAMYWYRQDPGQGLRLIYYSQIVNDFQKGDIAEGYSVSREKKESFPLTVTSAQKNPTAFYLCASSIEGGYNSPLHFGNGTRLTVT.